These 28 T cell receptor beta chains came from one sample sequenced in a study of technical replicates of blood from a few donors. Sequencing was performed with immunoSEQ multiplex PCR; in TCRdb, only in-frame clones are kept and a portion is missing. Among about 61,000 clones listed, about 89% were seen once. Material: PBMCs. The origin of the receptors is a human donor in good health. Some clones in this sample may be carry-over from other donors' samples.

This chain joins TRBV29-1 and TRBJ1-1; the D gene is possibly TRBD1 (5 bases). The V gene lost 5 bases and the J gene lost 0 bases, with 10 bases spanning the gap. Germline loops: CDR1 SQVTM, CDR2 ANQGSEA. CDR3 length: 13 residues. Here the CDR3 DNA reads TGCAGCGTTCGGGGGGTCCTGAACACTGAAGCTTTCTTT. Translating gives CSVRGVLNTEAFF.

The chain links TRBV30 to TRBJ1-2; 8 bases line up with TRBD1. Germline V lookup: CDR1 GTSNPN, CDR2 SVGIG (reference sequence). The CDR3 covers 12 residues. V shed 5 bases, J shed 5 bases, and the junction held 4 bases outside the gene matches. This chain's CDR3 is CAWDRGRYGYTF. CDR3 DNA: TGTGCCTGGGACAGGGGAAGGTATGGCTACACCTTC.

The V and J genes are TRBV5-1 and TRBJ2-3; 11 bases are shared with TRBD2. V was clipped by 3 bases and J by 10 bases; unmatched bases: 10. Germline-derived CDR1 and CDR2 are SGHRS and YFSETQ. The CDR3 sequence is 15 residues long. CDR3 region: CASSWIAGGTGSQYF. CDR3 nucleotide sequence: TGCGCCAGCAGCTGGATAGCGGGAGGGACGGGCTCGCAGTATTTT.

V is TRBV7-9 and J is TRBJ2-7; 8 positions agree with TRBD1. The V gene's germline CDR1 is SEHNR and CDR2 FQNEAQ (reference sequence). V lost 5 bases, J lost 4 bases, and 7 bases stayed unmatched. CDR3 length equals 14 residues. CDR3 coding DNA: TGTGCCAGCAGCCCCAGGGACAGGTGGTACGAGCAGTACTTC. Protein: CASSPRDRWYEQYF.

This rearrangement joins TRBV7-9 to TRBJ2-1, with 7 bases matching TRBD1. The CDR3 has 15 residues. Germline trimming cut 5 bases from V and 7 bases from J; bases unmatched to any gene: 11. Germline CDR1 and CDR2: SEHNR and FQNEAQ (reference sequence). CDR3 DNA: TGTGCCAGCAGCGCAACGACAGGGTTGACGAATGAGCAGTTCTTC. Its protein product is CASSATTGLTNEQFF. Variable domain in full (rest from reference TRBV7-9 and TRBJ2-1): DTGVSQNPRHKITKRGQNVTFRCDPISEHNRLYWYRQTLGQGPEFLTYFQNEAQLEKSRLLSDRFSAERPKGSFSTLEIQRTEQGDSAMYLCASSATTGLTNEQFFGPGTRLTVL.

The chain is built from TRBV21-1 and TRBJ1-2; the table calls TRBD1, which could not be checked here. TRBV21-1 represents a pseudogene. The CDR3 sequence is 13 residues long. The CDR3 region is CASPGQRNYGYTF. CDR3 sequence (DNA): TGTGCCAGCCCGGGACAGAGAAACTATGGCTACACCTTC.

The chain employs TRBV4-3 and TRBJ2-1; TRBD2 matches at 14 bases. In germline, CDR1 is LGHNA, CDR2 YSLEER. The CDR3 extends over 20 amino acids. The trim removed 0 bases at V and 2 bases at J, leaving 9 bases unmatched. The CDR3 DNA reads TGCGCCAGCAGCCAAGAAGCACCCGGGACTAGCGGGAGTACCTACAATGAGCAGTTCTTC. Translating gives CASSQEAPGTSGSTYNEQFF.

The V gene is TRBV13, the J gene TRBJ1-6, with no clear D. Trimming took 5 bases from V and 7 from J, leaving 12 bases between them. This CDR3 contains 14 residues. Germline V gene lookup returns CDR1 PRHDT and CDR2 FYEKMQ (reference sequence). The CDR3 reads CASSPRLTNSPLHF. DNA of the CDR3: TGTGCCAGCAGCCCGCGACTAACCAATTCACCCCTCCACTTT.

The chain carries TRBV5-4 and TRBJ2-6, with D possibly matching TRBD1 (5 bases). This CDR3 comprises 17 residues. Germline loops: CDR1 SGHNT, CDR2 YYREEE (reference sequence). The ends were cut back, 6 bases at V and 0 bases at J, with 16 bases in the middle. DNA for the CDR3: TGTGCCAGCATCCTTATGGGGCGAACCTCTGGGGCCAACGTCCTGACTTTC. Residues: CASILMGRTSGANVLTF.

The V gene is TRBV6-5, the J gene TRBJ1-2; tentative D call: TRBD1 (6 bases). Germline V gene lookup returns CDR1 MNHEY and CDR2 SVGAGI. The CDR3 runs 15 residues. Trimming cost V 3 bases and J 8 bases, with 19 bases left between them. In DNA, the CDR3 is TGTGCCAGCAGTTATATGGCGGGGGCTTCGCGGGGCTACACCTTC. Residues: CASSYMAGASRGYTF.

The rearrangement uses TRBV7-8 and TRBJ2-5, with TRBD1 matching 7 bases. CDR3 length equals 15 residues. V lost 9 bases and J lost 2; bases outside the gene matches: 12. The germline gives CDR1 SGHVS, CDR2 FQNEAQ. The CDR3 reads CASDRRPGQQETQYF. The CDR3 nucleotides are TGTGCCAGTGACAGACGACCGGGACAGCAAGAGACCCAGTACTTC.

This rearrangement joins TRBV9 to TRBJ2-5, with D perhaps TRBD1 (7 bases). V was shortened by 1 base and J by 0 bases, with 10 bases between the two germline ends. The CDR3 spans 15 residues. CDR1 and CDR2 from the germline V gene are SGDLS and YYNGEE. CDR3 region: CASSVQGGYQETQYF. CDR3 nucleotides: TGTGCCAGCAGCGTACAGGGGGGATACCAAGAGACCCAGTACTTC.

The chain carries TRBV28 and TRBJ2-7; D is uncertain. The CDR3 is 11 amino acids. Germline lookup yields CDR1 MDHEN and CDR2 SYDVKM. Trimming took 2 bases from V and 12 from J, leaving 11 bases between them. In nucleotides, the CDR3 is TGTGCCAGCAGTTTAAGAATGAGCGTGTACTTC. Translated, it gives CASSLRMSVYF.

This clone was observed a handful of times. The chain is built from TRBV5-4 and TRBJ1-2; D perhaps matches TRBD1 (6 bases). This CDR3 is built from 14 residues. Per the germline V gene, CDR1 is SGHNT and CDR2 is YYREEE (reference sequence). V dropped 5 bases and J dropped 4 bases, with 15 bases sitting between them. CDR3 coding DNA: TGTGCCAGCAGGGGGACACTCACGGGCTATGGCTACACCTTC. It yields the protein CASRGTLTGYGYTF.

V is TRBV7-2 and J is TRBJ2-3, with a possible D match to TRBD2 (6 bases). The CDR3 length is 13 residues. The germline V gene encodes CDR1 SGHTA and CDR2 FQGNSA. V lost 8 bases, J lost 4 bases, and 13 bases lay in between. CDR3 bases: TGTGCCAGCGGGCGGGAAGGTGCAGATACGCAGTATTTT. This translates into CASGREGADTQYF.

DNA for the CDR3: TGTGCCAGCAGTGAAAGACTAATAAATGAGCAGTTCTTC. Encoded protein: CASSERLINEQFF. The chain couples TRBV6-5 to TRBJ2-1, with D perhaps matching TRBD2 (5 bases). With 5 bases removed from V and 7 bases from J, the gap between germline ends came to 12 bases. The CDR3 has 13 amino acids. Germline V gene sequence: CDR1 MNHEY, CDR2 SVGAGI.

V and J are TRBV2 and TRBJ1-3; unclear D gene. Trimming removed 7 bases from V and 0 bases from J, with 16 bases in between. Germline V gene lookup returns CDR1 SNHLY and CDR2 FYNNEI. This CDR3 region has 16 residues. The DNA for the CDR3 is TGTGCCAGCACGGACTTTCGGGGTTACTCTGGAAACACCATATATTTT. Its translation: CASTDFRGYSGNTIYF.

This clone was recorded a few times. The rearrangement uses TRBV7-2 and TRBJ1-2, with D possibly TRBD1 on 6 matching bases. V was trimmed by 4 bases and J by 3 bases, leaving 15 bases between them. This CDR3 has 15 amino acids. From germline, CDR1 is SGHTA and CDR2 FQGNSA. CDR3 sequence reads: CASSSGGGRYYGYTF. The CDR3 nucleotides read TGTGCCAGCAGCTCCGGGGGGGGGCGTTACTATGGCTACACCTTC.

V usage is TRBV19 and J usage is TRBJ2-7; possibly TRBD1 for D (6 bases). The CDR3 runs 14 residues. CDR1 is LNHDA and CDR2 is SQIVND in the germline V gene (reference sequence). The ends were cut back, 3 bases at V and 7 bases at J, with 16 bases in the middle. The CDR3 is CASSINLQGWEQYF. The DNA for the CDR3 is TGTGCCAGTAGTATCAACTTACAGGGTTGGGAGCAGTACTTC.

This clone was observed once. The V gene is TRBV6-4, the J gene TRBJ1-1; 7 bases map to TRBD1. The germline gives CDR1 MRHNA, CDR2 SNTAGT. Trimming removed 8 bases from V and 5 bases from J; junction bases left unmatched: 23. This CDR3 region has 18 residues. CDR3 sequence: CASGGTDRAVVLGTEAFF. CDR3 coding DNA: TGTGCCAGCGGAGGGACAGATCGGGCCGTGGTGTTAGGGACTGAAGCTTTCTTT.

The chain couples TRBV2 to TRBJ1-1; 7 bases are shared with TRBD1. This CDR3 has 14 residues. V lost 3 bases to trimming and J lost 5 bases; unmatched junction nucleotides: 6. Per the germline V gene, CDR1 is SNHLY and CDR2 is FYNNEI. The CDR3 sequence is CASSDEGARTEAFF. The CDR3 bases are TGTGCCAGCAGTGATGAGGGGGCGAGGACTGAAGCTTTCTTT.

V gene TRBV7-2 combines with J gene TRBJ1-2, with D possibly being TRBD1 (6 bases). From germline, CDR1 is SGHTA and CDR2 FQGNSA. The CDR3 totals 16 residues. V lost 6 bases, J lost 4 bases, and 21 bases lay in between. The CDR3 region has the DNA TGTGCCAGCAGGCCTACAGGGTCCCAACCCGGCTATGGCTACACCTTC. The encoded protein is CASRPTGSQPGYGYTF.

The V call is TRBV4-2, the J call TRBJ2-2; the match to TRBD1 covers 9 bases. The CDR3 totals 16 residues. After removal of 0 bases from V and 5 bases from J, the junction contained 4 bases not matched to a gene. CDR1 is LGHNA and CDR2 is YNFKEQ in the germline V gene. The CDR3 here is CASSQEGDRVTGELFF. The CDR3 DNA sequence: TGTGCCAGCAGCCAAGAAGGGGACAGGGTGACCGGGGAGCTGTTTTTT.

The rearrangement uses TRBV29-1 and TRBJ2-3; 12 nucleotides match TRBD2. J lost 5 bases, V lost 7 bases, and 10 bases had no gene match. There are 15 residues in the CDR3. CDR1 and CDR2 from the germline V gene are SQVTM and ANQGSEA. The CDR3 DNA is TGCAGCGCCCGGACTAGCGGGGCGGACCAAGATACGCAGTATTTT. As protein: CSARTSGADQDTQYF.

CDR3 nucleotide sequence: TGTGCCAGCACGACTAGCGGAATCCCACTTAGTGGTTGGCAGTACTTC. Translated, it gives CASTTSGIPLSGWQYF. The J gene is TRBJ2-7, the V gene TRBV18; 9 bases fit TRBD2. The germline V gene encodes CDR1 KGHSH and CDR2 LQKENI. Germline trimming cut 8 bases from V and 9 bases from J; bases unmatched to any gene: 20. There are 16 residues in the CDR3.

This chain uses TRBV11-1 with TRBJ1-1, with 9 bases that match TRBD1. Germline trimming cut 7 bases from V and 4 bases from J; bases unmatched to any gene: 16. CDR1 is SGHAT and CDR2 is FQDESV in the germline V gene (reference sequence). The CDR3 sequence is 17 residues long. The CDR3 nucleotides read TGTGCCAGCACCGATAAAAACAGGGGGCCCTCGAGCACTGAAGCTTTCTTT. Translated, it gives CASTDKNRGPSSTEAFF. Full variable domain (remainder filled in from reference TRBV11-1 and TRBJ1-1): EAEVAQSPRYKITEKSQAVAFWCDPISGHATLYWYRQILGQGPELLVQFQDESVVDDSQLPKDRFSAERLKGVDSTLKIQPAELGDSAMYLCASTDKNRGPSSTEAFFGQGTRLTVV.

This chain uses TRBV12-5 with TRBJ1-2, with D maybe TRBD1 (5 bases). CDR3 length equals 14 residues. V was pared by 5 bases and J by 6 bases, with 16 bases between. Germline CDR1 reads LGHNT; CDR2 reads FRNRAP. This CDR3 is CASGPSRSGDGYTF. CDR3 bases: TGTGCTAGTGGTCCCAGCCGTTCGGGGGATGGCTACACCTTC.

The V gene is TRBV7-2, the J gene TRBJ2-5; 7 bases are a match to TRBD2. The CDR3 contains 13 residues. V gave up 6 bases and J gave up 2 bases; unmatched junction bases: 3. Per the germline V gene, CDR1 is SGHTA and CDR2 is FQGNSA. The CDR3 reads CASSSSGQETQYF. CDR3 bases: TGTGCCAGCAGTTCTAGCGGACAAGAGACCCAGTACTTC.